The 31 T cell receptor beta chains presented below share a single source sample, sequenced in a study of T cell responses to AZD1222 COVID-19 vaccine. Assay used: immunoSEQ multiplex PCR; TCRdb lists only in-frame clones, some missing. Of about 200,000 clones listed, 94% are singletons. Sequences were derived from peripheral blood, sampled 28 days after the second dose of the MenACWY control vaccine. The receptors derive from an adult who received the MenACWY meningococcal vaccine as a control.

The chain joins TRBV7-9 to TRBJ1-1; D is perhaps TRBD1 (6 bases). Germline loops: CDR1 SEHNR, CDR2 FQNEAQ (reference sequence). V was shortened by 4 bases and J by 2 bases, with 8 bases between the two germline ends. The CDR3 runs 13 residues. This CDR3 is CASSSDSNTEAFF. CDR3 nucleotides: TGTGCCAGCAGCTCGGACAGTAACACTGAAGCTTTCTTT.

The chain combines TRBV5-1 with TRBJ2-1, with 11 bases fitting TRBD2. The CDR3 runs to 17 residues. Losses at the gene ends were 4 bases for V and 0 bases for J; bases not matched to a gene: 6. CDR1 SGHRS and CDR2 YFSETQ come from the germline V gene. Here the CDR3 DNA reads TGCGCCAGCAGCGAGGGACTAGCGGACAACTCCTACAATGAGCAGTTCTTC. Translating gives CASSEGLADNSYNEQFF.

As regards this clone: A read error may produce the germline difference seen at one junction end. CDR3 sequence: CASSAGLAGADTQYF. The DNA for the CDR3 is TGTGCTAGCAGCGCGGGACTAGCGGGAGCAGATACGCAGTATTTT. The J gene is TRBJ2-3, the V gene TRBV7-7; 14 bases fit TRBD2. There are 15 residues in the CDR3. CDR1 and CDR2 (germline): SSHAT, FNYEAQ (reference sequence).

V is TRBV2 and J is TRBJ1-1, with 7 nucleotides matching TRBD1. Germline V gene sequence: CDR1 SNHLY, CDR2 FYNNEI. There are 15 residues in the CDR3. The ends lost 2 bases at V and 5 bases at J; junction bases unmatched: 8. For the CDR3, the DNA is TGTGCCAGCAGTGAATCGAGGACAGGCGGAACTGAAGCTTTCTTT. Its translation: CASSESRTGGTEAFF.

This sequence joins TRBV9 and TRBJ2-1, with a weak D call TRBD1 (6 bases). The CDR3 extends over 16 amino acids. V shed 0 bases and J shed 3 bases, with 13 bases lying between them. Looked up from germline, CDR1 is SGDLS and CDR2 is YYNGEE. The CDR3 loop reads CASSVGTAGDYNEQFF. Written as DNA, the CDR3 is TGTGCCAGCAGCGTAGGAACGGCAGGGGACTACAATGAGCAGTTCTTC.

The chain has TRBV18 and TRBJ1-1, with D tentatively TRBD1 (6 bases). Trimming took off 4 bases at V and 1 base at J, with 13 bases between the two ends. CDR1 and CDR2 (germline): KGHSH, LQKENI. The CDR3 consists of 15 residues. The chain's CDR3 is CASSQRDIRNTEAFF. The CDR3 DNA reads TGTGCCAGCTCACAAAGGGACATTAGGAACACTGAAGCTTTCTTT.

The rearrangement joins TRBV28 to TRBJ1-3; D perhaps matches TRBD1 (6 bases). This CDR3 spans 14 amino acids. Germline values: CDR1 MDHEN, CDR2 SYDVKM. The V and J ends lost 6 bases and 2 bases respectively, with 11 bases between them. The chain's CDR3 is CASSYRATGNTIYF. CDR3 coding DNA: TGTGCCAGCAGCTACAGGGCGACTGGAAACACCATATATTTT.

The sample holds one count of this clone. The chain links TRBV7-3 to TRBJ1-2; tentative D call: TRBD1 (5 bases). Trimming took off 5 bases at V and 4 bases at J, with 11 bases between the two ends. The germline V gene has CDR1 SGHTA and CDR2 FQGTGA. The CDR3 runs 13 residues. DNA of the CDR3: TGTGCCAGCAGCGAGACAGAGGGCTATGGCTACACCTTC. Amino acid sequence: CASSETEGYGYTF.

This chain joins TRBV27 and TRBJ2-7; D uncertain. V was clipped by 2 bases and J by 2 bases, with 13 bases between them. The CDR3 has 15 amino acids. From germline, CDR1 is MNHEY and CDR2 SMNVEV (reference sequence). The CDR3 here is CASSLGQKNPYEQYF. The CDR3 nucleotides are TGTGCCAGCAGTTTAGGTCAGAAAAATCCCTACGAGCAGTACTTC.

The chain joins TRBV2 to TRBJ2-7; D possibly corresponds to TRBD1 (5 bases). This CDR3 spans 12 amino acids. The ends were cut back, 4 bases at V and 2 bases at J, with 6 bases in the middle. Germline CDR1 is SNHLY and CDR2 is FYNNEI. CDR3 region: CASSAGPYEQYF. The CDR3, as DNA: TGTGCCAGCAGTGCAGGGCCCTACGAGCAGTACTTC. The entire variable domain, with the rest obtained from reference TRBV2 and TRBJ2-7, is as follows: EPEVTQTPSHQVTQMGQEVILRCVPISNHLYFYWYRQILGQKVEFLVSFYNNEISEKSEIFDDQFSVERPDGSNFTLKIRSTKLEDSAMYFCASSAGPYEQYFGPGTRLTVT.

The gene calls are TRBV7-3 and TRBJ2-3; D not resolved. V lost 6 bases to trimming and J lost 4 bases, with 8 bases between them. Germline CDR1 SGHTA, CDR2 FQGTGA. The CDR3 has 12 residues. The CDR3 nucleotides read TGTGCCAGCAGTTCGGACGCAGATACGCAGTATTTT. Protein: CASSSDADTQYF.

The gene calls are TRBV7-3 and TRBJ2-1; 9 bases match TRBD1. With V trimmed by 1 base and J by 7 bases, 5 bases remained unmatched. This CDR3 comprises 15 residues. Germline CDR1 and CDR2: SGHTA and FQGTGA. The CDR3 bases are TGTGCCAGCAGCTTAAGCAGCGGGACAGGGAATGAGCAGTTCTTC. Translating gives CASSLSSGTGNEQFF.

The genes are TRBV27 and TRBJ2-7, with 11 bases matching TRBD2. The V and J ends lost 5 bases and 7 bases, in that order; junction bases with no gene match: 10. The CDR3 spans 15 residues. Germline assignment: CDR1 MNHEY and CDR2 SMNVEV (reference sequence). This chain's CDR3 is CASSIGTSGTWEQYF. CDR3 sequence (DNA): TGTGCCAGCAGTATCGGGACTAGCGGAACCTGGGAGCAGTACTTC.

This clone was seen once. V gene TRBV7-8 combines with J gene TRBJ2-3; TRBD2 is a possible D gene (6 bases). The CDR3 is 16 amino acids. Germline CDR1 SGHVS, CDR2 FQNEAQ. V was pared by 1 base and J by 3 bases, with 14 bases between. CDR3 in DNA: TGTGCCAGCAGCTTAGGCACCGGGACTGGAACAGATACGCAGTATTTT. As protein: CASSLGTGTGTDTQYF.

V is TRBV4-1 and J is TRBJ1-2; possibly TRBD1 for D (5 bases). Germline values: CDR1 MGHRA, CDR2 YSYEKL. Trimming cost V 2 bases and J 4 bases, with 5 bases left between them. This CDR3 region has 12 residues. This CDR3 reads CASSQQGYGYTF. The CDR3 DNA reads as TGCGCCAGCAGCCAACAGGGCTATGGCTACACCTTC.

The gene calls are TRBV9 and TRBJ2-3; the D is unclear. The CDR3 length is 14 residues. The germline V gene encodes CDR1 SGDLS and CDR2 YYNGEE. Trimming left V 0 bases short and J 5 bases short, with 10 bases between. The CDR3 region has the DNA TGTGCCAGCAGCGTAGTAGGGCTTGGAGATACGCAGTATTTT. Residues: CASSVVGLGDTQYF.

The V gene is TRBV3-1 (or the pseudogene TRBV3-2), the J gene TRBJ1-1, with D unresolved. Between the trimmed V and J ends, which lost 1 base and 4 bases, there was a span of 10 bases. Germline V gene lookup returns CDR1 LGHDT and CDR2 YNNKEL (reference sequence). The length of the CDR3 is 14 residues. In DNA, the CDR3 is TGTGCCAGCAGCCAAGGGGGTCGGGGCACTGAAGCTTTCTTT. Its translation is CASSQGGRGTEAFF.

This clone was seen more than once but under ten times. Additional DNA sequences in this sample encode the identical CDR3. The V and J genes are TRBV28 and TRBJ2-3; 11 positions agree with TRBD2. CDR1 and CDR2 from the germline V gene are MDHEN and SYDVKM. The CDR3 runs 17 residues. The ends lost 5 bases at V and 4 bases at J; junction bases unmatched: 11. Written as DNA, the CDR3 is TGTGCCAGCAGTCCCCAGCGACTAGCGGGACGGGCAGATACGCAGTATTTT. The encoded protein is CASSPQRLAGRADTQYF.

In DNA form, the CDR3 reads TGTGCCAGTAGTCTACCCAGGGACTCGAGACCCTACAATGAGCAGTTCTTC. Translation gives CASSLPRDSRPYNEQFF. V and J are TRBV19 and TRBJ2-1; the D gene is possibly TRBD2 (6 bases). Germline values: CDR1 LNHDA, CDR2 SQIVND (reference sequence). V was trimmed by 5 bases and J by 2 bases, leaving 19 bases between them. The length of the CDR3 is 17 residues.

This clone was observed a single time. The J gene is TRBJ2-7, the V gene TRBV12-3 or TRBV12-4; TRBD2 matches 12 bases. The CDR3 totals 13 residues. With V trimmed by 4 bases and J by 9 bases, 4 bases remained unmatched. The CDR3 protein is CASSSGLAGRQYF. The CDR3 coding sequence is TGTGCCAGCAGTTCTGGACTAGCGGGAAGGCAGTACTTC.

The V gene is TRBV5-6, the J gene TRBJ2-1; D gene ambiguous. Trimming took off 0 bases at V and 3 bases at J, with 10 bases between the two ends. Looked up from germline, CDR1 is SGHDT and CDR2 is YYEEEE. The CDR3 totals 15 residues. The CDR3 region is CASSLVSLVYNEQFF. CDR3 coding DNA: TGTGCCAGCAGCTTGGTATCGCTGGTCTACAATGAGCAGTTCTTC.

The chain combines TRBV29-1 with TRBJ2-7; tentatively, D is TRBD1 or TRBD2 (5 bases each). CDR3 size: 14 residues. The germline V and J ends were trimmed by 5 bases and 7 bases, with 21 bases remaining between them. CDR1 is SQVTM, CDR2 ANQGSEA, per germline. CDR3 in DNA: TGCAGCGTTTCCCCCGGGACGGACCTGGGGGAGCAGTACTTC. It is translated as CSVSPGTDLGEQYF.

The chain couples TRBV28 to TRBJ1-1; D is possibly TRBD1 (5 bases). CDR3 length: 12 residues. Germline CDR1 and CDR2: MDHEN and SYDVKM. Trimming stripped 3 bases from V and 8 bases from J, with 10 bases between. CDR3 sequence reads: CASSLGRREAFF. The CDR3 DNA sequence: TGTGCCAGCAGTTTGGGACGGAGAGAAGCTTTCTTT.

The chain joins TRBV2 to TRBJ1-2, with no clear D. Germline V gene sequence: CDR1 SNHLY, CDR2 FYNNEI. CDR3 size: 13 residues. Trimming pared 2 bases from V and 2 bases from J, leaving 6 bases between. CDR3 coding DNA: TGTGCCAGCAGTGAATTAGAGAACTATGGCTACACCTTC. Encoded protein: CASSELENYGYTF.

The chain employs TRBV30 and TRBJ1-2; 7 bases are a match to TRBD1. This CDR3 has 15 amino acids. Germline V gene data show CDR1 as GTSNPN and CDR2 as SVGIG (reference sequence). V shed 3 bases and J 3 bases; nucleotides not matched to a gene: 10. CDR3 residues: CAWSEGVRGYYGYTF. CDR3 DNA: TGTGCCTGGAGCGAGGGAGTCAGGGGGTACTATGGCTACACCTTC.

The CDR3 sequence is CASRLIGSDEQFF. The CDR3 nucleotides read TGTGCCAGCAGGCTCATAGGGTCGGATGAGCAGTTCTTC. The chain links TRBV7-9 to TRBJ2-1; no reliable D call. The CDR3 covers 13 residues. Trimming removed 6 bases from V and 8 bases from J, with 14 bases in between. From germline, CDR1 is SEHNR and CDR2 FQNEAQ (reference sequence).

The chain couples TRBV29-1 to TRBJ1-6; the match to TRBD1 covers 9 bases. Germline loops: CDR1 SQVTM, CDR2 ANQGSEA. The CDR3 covers 15 residues. J gave up 7 bases and V 6 bases, and 10 bases lay outside the gene matches. The CDR3 region is CSVATGTGNNSPLHF. The CDR3 DNA reads as TGCAGCGTAGCTACCGGGACAGGGAACAATTCACCCCTCCACTTT.

CDR3 residues: CASSAGTVSYEQYF. The CDR3, as DNA: TGTGCCAGTAGCGCCGGGACAGTCTCCTACGAGCAGTACTTC. The chain employs TRBV19 and TRBJ2-7; 7 nucleotides line up with TRBD1. The CDR3 covers 14 residues. Trimming at V came to 6 bases and at J to 0 bases, leaving 5 bases not matched to a gene. CDR1 is LNHDA and CDR2 is SQIVND in the germline V gene (reference sequence).

This rearrangement joins TRBV7-8 to TRBJ2-3; TRBD1 aligns across 9 bases. The length of the CDR3 is 15 residues. The germline V gene encodes CDR1 SGHVS and CDR2 FQNEAQ. With V trimmed by 5 bases and J by 3 bases, 6 bases remained unmatched. The CDR3 bases are TGTGCCAGCAGCCCGGACGACAGGGGGACAGATACGCAGTATTTT. Amino acids: CASSPDDRGTDTQYF.

The gene calls are TRBV6-5 and TRBJ2-7, with D maybe TRBD2 (7 bases). This CDR3 has 13 amino acids. Per the germline V gene, CDR1 is MNHEY and CDR2 is SVGAGI. Trimming stripped 5 bases from V and 3 bases from J, with 11 bases between. The CDR3 bases are TGTGCCAGCAGTCGGCGGGGGCACTACGAGCAGTACTTC. This encodes CASSRRGHYEQYF.

This chain links TRBV6-6 with TRBJ1-2; D may be TRBD1 (6 bases). Trimming stripped 5 bases from V and 8 bases from J, with 9 bases between. Germline V gives CDR1 MNHNY, CDR2 SVGAGI (reference sequence). This CDR3 contains 11 residues. CDR3 in amino acids: CASSPGQGYTF. DNA of the CDR3: TGTGCCAGCAGTCCCGGACAGGGCTACACCTTC.